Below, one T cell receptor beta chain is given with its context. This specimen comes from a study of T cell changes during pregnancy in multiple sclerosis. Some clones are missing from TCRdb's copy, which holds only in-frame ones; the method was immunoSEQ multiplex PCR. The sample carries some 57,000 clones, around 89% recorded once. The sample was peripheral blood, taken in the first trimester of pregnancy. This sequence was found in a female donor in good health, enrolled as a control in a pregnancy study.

The CDR3 is CATRDRGFSGANVLTF. The CDR3 DNA reads as TGTGCCACCCGGGACAGGGGTTTTTCTGGGGCCAACGTCCTGACTTTC. The chain carries TRBV10-3 and TRBJ2-6; 10 bases line up with TRBD1. This CDR3 is built from 16 residues. Looked up from germline, CDR1 is ENHRY and CDR2 is SYGVKD. J lost 1 base, V lost 10 bases, and 7 bases had no gene match.